This entry lists 10 T cell receptor beta chains sequenced from one sample in a study of cytomegalovirus exposure and HLA in healthy donors. Primers for the PCR totalled 60 Vbeta and 13 Jbeta. Using immunoSEQ multiplex PCR, the repertoire was profiled, and TCRdb retains in-frame clones only, with some absent. The repertoire holds fewer than 250,000 clones, around nine tenths seen once, with 1.5% to 2% in the top ten. The sequenced sample consisted of PBMCs. These receptors all stem from a woman between 18 and 29 years old in good health and CMV-seronegative.

This rearrangement joins TRBV7-6 to TRBJ1-3, with D perhaps TRBD1 (5 bases). The CDR3 runs to 16 residues. Per germline, CDR1 SGHVS and CDR2 FNYEAQ. V gave up 1 base and J gave up 0 bases, with 10 bases separating them. The CDR3 protein is CASSLGGVASGNTIYF. The CDR3 DNA follows: TGTGCCAGCAGCTTAGGGGGCGTTGCCTCTGGAAACACCATATATTTT.

This clone was counted only a few times. The J gene is TRBJ1-2, the V gene TRBV5-1; the match to TRBD1 covers 7 bases. Losses at the gene ends were 0 bases for V and 5 bases for J; bases not matched to a gene: 7. The germline CDR1 and CDR2 sequences are SGHRS and YFSETQ. The CDR3 spans 15 residues. The CDR3 reads CASSLAWDSYYGYTF. The CDR3 DNA reads as TGCGCCAGCAGCTTGGCTTGGGACAGCTATTATGGCTACACCTTC.

The chain recombines TRBV5-1 with TRBJ1-2; tentative D call: TRBD1 (6 bases). V was cut by 1 base and J by 4 bases, with 20 bases left in between. The CDR3 has 17 amino acids. Per the germline V gene, CDR1 is SGHRS and CDR2 is YFSETQ. In nucleotides, the CDR3 is TGCGCCAGCAGCTTGTTTTCAGGGGCAGGGATTACCTATGGCTACACCTTC. Protein sequence: CASSLFSGAGITYGYTF.

The chain couples TRBV9 to TRBJ2-1, with a weak D call TRBD2 (5 bases). The ends were cut back, 0 bases at V and 9 bases at J, with 16 bases in the middle. The CDR3 totals 15 residues. The germline gives CDR1 SGDLS, CDR2 YYNGEE. In nucleotides, the CDR3 is TGTGCCAGCAGCGTAGACCAGAGGGCAGAGGGTGAGCAGTTCTTC. Its translation: CASSVDQRAEGEQFF.

This clone was found once. The chain combines TRBV10-1 with TRBJ1-5, with D unclear. The CDR3 extends over 14 amino acids. Trimming took off 3 bases at V and 6 bases at J, with 12 bases between the two ends. Germline values: CDR1 WNHNN, CDR2 SYGVQD (reference sequence). CDR3: CASSEDRVGQPQHF. The CDR3 nucleotides read TGCGCCAGCAGTGAAGACCGGGTTGGTCAGCCCCAGCATTTT.

The gene calls are TRBV15 and TRBJ2-1; 9 bases are shared with TRBD1. Germline-derived CDR1 and CDR2 are LNHNV and YYDKDF (reference sequence). This CDR3 has 13 residues. V lost 8 bases to trimming and J lost 3 bases; unmatched junction nucleotides: 2. CDR3 protein: CATRDRVYNEQFF. DNA for the CDR3: TGTGCCACCCGGGACAGGGTCTACAATGAGCAGTTCTTC.

The V call is TRBV9, the J call TRBJ1-1; D might be TRBD1 (6 bases). V gave up 4 bases and J gave up 0 bases, with 13 bases separating them. Looked up from germline, CDR1 is SGDLS and CDR2 is YYNGEE. The CDR3 runs 15 residues. In DNA, the CDR3 is TGTGCCAGCAGCCCAAGGACAGTCTTGAACACTGAAGCTTTCTTT. Protein product: CASSPRTVLNTEAFF.

This clone was observed once. V gene TRBV6-5 combines with J gene TRBJ2-3, with 11 bases matching TRBD2. This CDR3 contains 16 residues. The V segment lost 1 base and the J segment 2 bases; nucleotides outside the gene matches: 2. CDR1 MNHEY and CDR2 SVGAGI come from the germline V gene. The CDR3 spells CASSYLTSGDTDTQYF. The CDR3 nucleotides read TGTGCCAGCAGTTACTTGACTAGCGGGGACACAGATACGCAGTATTTT.

This chain connects TRBV2 to TRBJ1-2; D uncertain. V lost 8 bases and J lost 3, with 7 bases in between. In germline, CDR1 is SNHLY, CDR2 FYNNEI. The CDR3 is 11 residues long. CDR3 residues: CASRRDYGYTF. The CDR3 DNA follows: TGTGCCAGCCGGAGGGACTATGGCTACACCTTC.

In the case of this clone: The sample carries other DNA sequences with the same CDR3. V gene TRBV7-9 combines with J gene TRBJ2-1; TRBD2 matches at 9 bases. CDR3 length: 15 residues. In germline, CDR1 is SEHNR, CDR2 FQNEAQ (reference sequence). With V trimmed by 1 base and J by 4 bases, 2 bases remained unmatched. This chain's CDR3 is CASSLGLAGYNEQFF. The DNA of the CDR3 is TGTGCCAGCAGCTTAGGCCTAGCGGGGTACAATGAGCAGTTCTTC.